This T cell receptor beta chain is from a study of neurological immune-mediated disorders. This clonotype was detected many times. Each TCR transcript was tagged with a 10-nucleotide random UMI during 5'RACE. TCRdb called the 5' RACE reads again in MiXCR, with one record for every CDR3 protein. Of 55,000 or so distinct CDR3 sequences in the sample, over 3.5% were seen once. Germline loops: CDR1 MDHEN, CDR2 SYDVKM. This CDR3 contains 13 residues. Between the trimmed V and J ends, which lost 2 bases and 7 bases, there was a span of 12 bases. The sorted libraries drew on under 1.3 million T cells that were CD4+ or CD8+.

The rearrangement links TRBV28 to TRBJ2-7; tentatively, D is TRBD1 (6 bases). The source material was CD4+ T cells from blood. The clonotype was recovered from a woman in her forties with multiple sclerosis. CDR3 in DNA: TGTGCCAGCAGTTTAGGACAGAGTCGGGAGCAGTACTTC. Amino acid sequence: CASSLGQSREQYF.